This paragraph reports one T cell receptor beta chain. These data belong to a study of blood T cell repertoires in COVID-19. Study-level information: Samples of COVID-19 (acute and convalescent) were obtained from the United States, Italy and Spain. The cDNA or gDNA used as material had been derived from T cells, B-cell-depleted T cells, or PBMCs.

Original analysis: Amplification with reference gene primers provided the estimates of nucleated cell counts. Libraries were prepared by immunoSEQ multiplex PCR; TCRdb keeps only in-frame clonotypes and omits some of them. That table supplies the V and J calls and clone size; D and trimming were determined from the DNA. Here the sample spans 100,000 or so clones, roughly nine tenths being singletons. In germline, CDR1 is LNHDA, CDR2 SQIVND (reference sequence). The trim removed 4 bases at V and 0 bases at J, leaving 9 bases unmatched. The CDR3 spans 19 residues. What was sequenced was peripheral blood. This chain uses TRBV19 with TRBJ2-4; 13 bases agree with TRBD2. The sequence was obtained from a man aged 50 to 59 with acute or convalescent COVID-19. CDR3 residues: CASSTRLAGGQVAKNIQYF. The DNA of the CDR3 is TGTGCCAGTAGTACCAGACTAGCGGGGGGCCAGGTAGCCAAAAACATTCAGTACTTC.